This T cell receptor beta chain comes out of a study of cytomegalovirus exposure and HLA in healthy donors. The PCR contained 60 Vbeta and 13 Jbeta primers. As originally analysed: Approximately 80 million unique TCR beta chains, 10 million to 13 million of them shared, were counted by a later analysis. This table comes from immunoSEQ multiplex PCR, and its TCRdb copy is limited to in-frame clones, with some not included. That table gives V, J and clone size, and the DNA gave D and trimming. The table has some 140,000 clones, approximately 79% seen once. The CDR3 is made up of 11 amino acids. Germline loops: CDR1 SEHNR, CDR2 FQNEAQ (reference sequence). V gave up 5 bases and J gave up 9 bases; unmatched junction bases: 1. Overall study findings and caveats: What a later analysis showed was that several of the most significant clusters appeared linked to common viral pathogens. Later analysis associated a missense DCLRE1C variant with TCR beta V- and J-gene trimming.

Turning to this clone: Its antigen is undetermined.

The specimen was PBMCs. The chain links TRBV7-9 to TRBJ2-1; the match to TRBD2 covers 7 bases. This receptor was taken from a man between 18 and 29 years old in good health and CMV-seropositive. This CDR3 is CASSGGGEQFF. The CDR3 DNA is TGTGCCAGCAGCGGGGGGGGTGAGCAGTTCTTC.